Listed below are T cell receptor beta chains from one sample, sequenced in a study. TCRdb reanalysed the 5' RACE reads using MiXCR and keeps one entry per CDR3 protein. The table lists tens of thousands of distinct CDR3 sequences, about 22% of them singletons. What was sequenced was memory CD4+ T cells sorted from a lymph node. The source is a female donor with breast cancer. CDR3s include the opening cysteine and the closing phenylalanine or tryptophan. A D gene is named only where the DNA matches it firmly. The size entry is marked missing in some rows and otherwise reads once, few, many or a size class.

CDR3 protein | CDR3 DNA | V gene | D gene | J gene | clone size | CDR3 length
CASSVAAGGGGNEQFF | TGTGCCAGCAGCGTAGCGGCGGGAGGAGGGGGTAATGAGCAGTTCTTC | TRBV9 | TRBD2 | TRBJ2-1 | few | 16
CASSSKAGVYEQYF | TGTGCCAGCAGTTCGAAAGCGGGAGTATACGAGCAGTACTTC | TRBV6-6 | TRBD2 | TRBJ2-7 | . | 14
CASSVTSGSYEQYF | TGCGCCAGCAGCGTGACTAGCGGTTCCTACGAGCAGTACTTC | TRBV5-1 | TRBD2 | TRBJ2-7 | few | 14
CASSLDRMAGTEAFF | TGTGCCAGCAGCTTAGATCGGATGGCGGGCACTGAAGCTTTCTTT | TRBV7-2 | . | TRBJ1-1 | many | 15
CASSLTVYPYNEQFF | TGTGCCAGCAGCTTAACAGTCTACCCCTACAATGAGCAGTTCTTC | TRBV7-3 | . | TRBJ2-1 | medium-sized | 15
CASSLGGSNSPLHF | TGCGCCAGCAGCTTAGGCGGATCGAATTCACCCCTCCACTTT | TRBV5-1 | . | TRBJ1-6 | few | 14
CASSPRRNRGNAGELFF | TGTGCCAGCTCACCACGGAGGAACAGGGGGAACGCCGGGGAGCTGTTTTTT | TRBV18 | TRBD1 | TRBJ2-2 | . | 17
CASSPLGQGIGEQFF | TGTGCCAGCAGTCCCCTGGGACAGGGGATAGGTGAGCAGTTCTTC | TRBV12-3/TRBV12-4 | TRBD1 | TRBJ2-1 | many | 15
CASSLVPDTQYF | TGTGCCAGCAGCTTAGTCCCCGATACGCAGTATTTT | TRBV7-9 | . | TRBJ2-3 | . | 12
CASSIGAADTQYF | TGCGCCAGCAGCATTGGGGCGGCAGATACGCAGTATTTT | TRBV5-1 | . | TRBJ2-3 | many | 13
CASSQRDTNEKLFF | TGCGCCAGCAGCCAGAGAGACACTAATGAAAAACTGTTTTTT | TRBV4-1 | . | TRBJ1-4 | few | 14
CASSLPLAGGEETQYF | TGTGCCAGCAGCTTACCACTAGCGGGAGGGGAAGAGACCCAGTACTTC | TRBV7-2 | TRBD2 | TRBJ2-5 | few | 16
CASTLTGITEAFF | TGTGCCAGCACGCTTACAGGGATCACTGAAGCTTTCTTT | TRBV6-1 | . | TRBJ1-1 | medium-sized | 13
CSARAGTSMADTQYF | TGCAGTGCTAGAGCCGGGACTAGTATGGCAGATACGCAGTATTTT | TRBV20-1 | TRBD2 | TRBJ2-3 | . | 15
CAWRRGRTYNEQFF | TGTGCCTGGAGACGGGGAAGGACCTACAATGAGCAGTTCTTC | TRBV30 | . | TRBJ2-1 | . | 14
CSVLKRSEQYF | TGCAGCGTTCTCAAACGATCCGAGCAGTACTTC | TRBV29-1 | . | TRBJ2-7 | many | 11
CASWKSGDTGELFF | TGCGCCAGCTGGAAGTCCGGAGACACCGGGGAGCTGTTTTTT | TRBV5-1 | . | TRBJ2-2 | few | 14
CASSQIWDYTDTQYF | TGCGCCAGCAGCCAAATTTGGGACTACACAGATACGCAGTATTTT | TRBV4-1 | TRBD2 | TRBJ2-3 | many | 15
CASSLSRATGELFF | TGCGCCAGCTCCCTCAGCAGGGCCACCGGGGAGCTGTTTTTT | TRBV4-3 | . | TRBJ2-2 | . | 14
CASSVAGTGEDEQYF | TGTGCCAGCAGCGTTGCCGGGACAGGGGAAGACGAGCAGTACTTC | TRBV28 | TRBD1 | TRBJ2-7 | . | 15
CSARDSQGSNQPQHF | TGCAGTGCTAGAGATTCTCAGGGCTCCAATCAGCCCCAGCATTTT | TRBV20-1 | . | TRBJ1-5 | . | 15
CSASGRARASGYGYTF | TGCAGTGCTAGCGGCAGGGCGAGGGCATCAGGCTATGGCTACACCTTC | TRBV20-1 | . | TRBJ1-2 | few | 16
CATSSVQGPDTQYF | TGTGCCACCAGCAGTGTACAGGGTCCAGATACGCAGTATTTT | TRBV15 | . | TRBJ2-3 | many | 14
CASRETDTQYF | TGTGCCAGCAGGGAAACAGATACGCAGTATTTT | TRBV6-1 | . | TRBJ2-3 | many | 11
CASSQEGRAGTGELFF | TGCGCCAGCAGCCAAGAAGGAAGAGCGGGAACCGGGGAGCTGTTTTTT | TRBV4-3 | TRBD2 | TRBJ2-2 | few | 16
CASSPTAGVTYDEQFF | TGCGCCAGCAGCCCGACAGCGGGGGTTACCTACGATGAGCAGTTCTTC | TRBV5-1 | TRBD2 | TRBJ2-1 | . | 16
CASSVSRTGVNYGYTF | TGTGCCAGCAGTGTTAGCCGGACAGGGGTTAACTATGGCTACACCTTC | TRBV6-1 | TRBD1 | TRBJ1-2 | . | 16
CASSRGGAVGERFF | TGTGCCAGCAGCCGAGGGGGGGCAGTCGGAGAGCGGTTCTTC | TRBV9 | . | TRBJ2-1 | . | 14
CASSLDRTGYSGNTIYF | TGTGCCAGCAGTCTTGACCGTACAGGGTACTCTGGAAACACCATATATTTT | TRBV6-5 | . | TRBJ1-3 | many | 17
CASSQDANLLTKNIQYF | TGCGCCAGCAGCCAAGATGCGAACCTATTAACCAAAAACATTCAGTACTTC | TRBV4-1 | . | TRBJ2-4 | . | 17
CASRSGASTDTQYF | TGCGCCAGCAGATCCGGGGCGAGCACAGATACGCAGTATTTT | TRBV5-1 | . | TRBJ2-3 | medium-sized | 14
CASSEAENSYNSPLHF | TGTGCCAGCAGTGAAGCGGAGAACTCCTATAATTCACCCCTCCACTTT | TRBV25-1 | . | TRBJ1-6 | . | 16
CASSPQTGRDSNQPQHF | TGCGCCAGCAGCCCCCAGACAGGGAGAGATAGCAATCAGCCCCAGCATTTT | TRBV4-3 | TRBD1 | TRBJ1-5 | few | 17
CASSLTRDYEQYF | TGTGCCAGCAGCTTAACCAGGGACTACGAGCAGTACTTC | TRBV7-3 | . | TRBJ2-7 | . | 13